This note documents a single T cell receptor (beta chain) sequence. Its specificity is not known. This entry belongs to a study of shared clonotypes between healthy human individuals. CDR3 length equals 15 residues. Germline V gives CDR1 MNHNY, CDR2 SVGAGI (reference sequence). V was clipped by 5 bases and J by 4 bases, with 17 bases between them. CD4+ cells underwent separation, giving CD45RA+ naive and CD45RA-negative memory subsets. Sequencing was performed with immunoSEQ multiplex PCR; in TCRdb, only in-frame clones are kept and a portion is missing. The data show about 2.3 million clones, roughly 90% seen once. Notes on the study in general: It was the non-shared clonotypes that had lower generation probabilities than clonotypes shared by all four donors. In having few donors, the study represented limited genetic and exposure-history diversity. Despite large depth, rarefaction showed incomplete sorted-subset sequencing.

V usage is TRBV6-6 and J usage is TRBJ2-5; D might be TRBD2 (5 bases). Sequenced: naive CD4+ T cells from PBMCs. The subset is: CD45RA+ positively selected. The clonotype originates from a man between 18 and 29 years old in good health. Some clones in this sample may be carry-over from other donors' samples. DNA of the CDR3: TGTGCCAGCAGTGGCGGGCTTGGTTTAGGAGAGACCCAGTACTTC. Protein sequence: CASSGGLGLGETQYF.